Following are 29 T cell receptor beta chains from one sample sequenced in a study of shared clonotypes between healthy human individuals. Naive CD8 cells lacked CD45RO and underwent positive selection for CCR7, leaving out terminally differentiated effector memory CD45RA+ cells. The protocol was immunoSEQ multiplex PCR, while the TCRdb copy is restricted to in-frame clones and leaves out a portion. The sample has some 1,900,000 clones; about 95% are singletons. What was sequenced was naive CD8+ T cells sorted from blood. The receptors were sampled from a man aged 18 to 30 in good health.

V usage is TRBV6-7 and J usage is TRBJ2-1, with D perhaps TRBD2 (6 bases). Being an ORF, TRBV6-7 has a function that is uncertain. The CDR3 spans 15 residues. The CDR3 DNA sequence: TGTGCTCTCATGGGCCACGGGGGTCCTCCCAATGAGCAGTTCTTC. This sequence encodes CALMGHGGPPNEQFF.

The J gene is TRBJ2-3, the V gene TRBV10-3, with 7 bases lining up with TRBD1. The CDR3 covers 17 residues. V was pared by 6 bases and J by 1 base, with 13 bases of the junction left unmatched. Germline values: CDR1 ENHRY, CDR2 SYGVKD. The CDR3 bases are TGTGCCATCAGGGACTCACTGGACAGGATAGGCACAGATACGCAGTATTTT. Its translation: CAIRDSLDRIGTDTQYF.

The chain is built from TRBV5-1 and TRBJ2-1; TRBD1 aligns across 7 bases. The CDR3 spans 16 residues. Germline values: CDR1 SGHRS, CDR2 YFSETQ. Trimming removed 3 bases from V and 4 bases from J; junction bases left unmatched: 10. The CDR3 protein is CASSSGQYGGYNEQFF. The CDR3 region has the DNA TGCGCCAGCAGCTCGGGACAGTACGGTGGGTACAATGAGCAGTTCTTC.

The V call is TRBV11-3, the J call TRBJ1-1; TRBD1 matches at 12 bases. The CDR3 runs to 19 residues. After removal of 1 base from V and 1 base from J, the junction contained 10 bases not matched to a gene. The germline V gene has CDR1 SGHNT and CDR2 YENEEA. CDR3 protein: CASSLGTRDRGPPNTEAFF. CDR3 sequence (DNA): TGTGCCAGCAGCTTAGGCACACGGGACAGGGGGCCTCCGAACACTGAAGCTTTCTTT.

A note on this clone: Other DNA sequences in the same sample also yield this CDR3. This chain links TRBV9 with TRBJ2-5; the D is unclear. V lost 2 bases to trimming and J lost 1 base, with 12 bases between them. Germline V gives CDR1 SGDLS, CDR2 YYNGEE. The CDR3 has 15 residues. The CDR3 spells CASSVGGTPQETQYF. DNA of the CDR3: TGTGCCAGCAGCGTTGGTGGAACGCCCCAAGAGACCCAGTACTTC.

V and J are TRBV7-8 and TRBJ2-5; no reliable D call. CDR1 and CDR2 (germline): SGHVS, FQNEAQ. Deletions cut 3 bases from V and 5 bases from J, with 10 bases between. CDR3 size: 13 residues. The DNA for the CDR3 is TGTGCCAGCAGCTTTTCAGGTGGGGAGACCCAGTACTTC. As protein: CASSFSGGETQYF.

The V gene is TRBV4-3, the J gene TRBJ1-4, with 11 positions matching TRBD1. V lost 0 bases and J lost 4; bases outside the gene matches: 7. Germline values: CDR1 LGHNA, CDR2 YSLEER. This CDR3 is built from 18 residues. The CDR3 region is CASSQERWTGGFNEKLFF. The CDR3 DNA follows: TGCGCCAGCAGCCAAGAGCGTTGGACAGGGGGCTTTAATGAAAAACTGTTTTTT.

J is TRBJ2-1 and V is TRBV5-6; 10 bases map to TRBD2. Germline lookup yields CDR1 SGHDT and CDR2 YYEEEE. This CDR3 region has 13 residues. The junction had 3 bases not matched to a gene; V was cut back by 3 bases and J by 9 bases. The CDR3: CASSSGTSVEQFF. CDR3 nucleotides: TGTGCCAGCAGCTCCGGGACTAGCGTTGAGCAGTTCTTC.

The chain is built from TRBV27 and TRBJ2-5, with TRBD1 matching 11 bases. Unmatched junction bases numbered 10, after V lost 6 bases and J lost 4 bases. The CDR3 is 16 amino acids. CDR1 is MNHEY, CDR2 SMNVEV, per germline (reference sequence). CDR3: CASSMGPGQGGETQYF. In nucleotides, the CDR3 is TGTGCCAGCAGCATGGGACCGGGACAGGGGGGAGAGACCCAGTACTTC.

The V and J genes are TRBV30 and TRBJ2-2, with D possibly TRBD2 on 5 matching bases. Germline V CDR1 and CDR2: GTSNPN, SVGIG (reference sequence). The CDR3 has 16 residues. With 0 bases removed from V and 6 bases from J, the gap between germline ends came to 17 bases. The CDR3 region has the DNA TGTGCCTGGAGTGTACCGAGGAGGTCTGGGCCCGGGGAGCTGTTTTTT. Translated: CAWSVPRRSGPGELFF.

This chain links TRBV5-1 with TRBJ2-1; weak D call: TRBD1 (5 bases). Germline CDR1 is SGHRS and CDR2 is YFSETQ. The CDR3 is made up of 14 amino acids. V lost 5 bases and J lost 6, with 15 bases in between. The DNA for the CDR3 is TGCGCCAGCAGAATTTCAGGGCCCCCCAATGAGCAGTTCTTC. Translation gives CASRISGPPNEQFF. Full variable domain (outside the CDR3, taken from reference TRBV5-1 and TRBJ2-1): KAGVTQTPRYLIKTRGQQVTLSCSPISGHRSVSWYQQTPGQGLQFLFEYFSETQRNKGNFPGRFSGRQFSNSRSEMNVSTLELGDSALYLCASRISGPPNEQFFGPGTRLTVL.

V is TRBV5-8 and J is TRBJ2-1; D gene uncertain. Looked up from germline, CDR1 is SGHTS and CDR2 is YDEGEE. The length of the CDR3 is 13 residues. Trimming took off 0 bases at V and 8 bases at J, with 9 bases between the two ends. The chain's CDR3 is CASSLAVWDEQFF. The CDR3 coding sequence is TGTGCCAGCAGCTTGGCCGTGTGGGATGAGCAGTTCTTC. The variable domain in full, completed from reference TRBV5-8 and TRBJ2-1, reads EAGVTQSPTHLIKTRGQQATLRCSPISGHTSVYWYQQALGLGLQFLLWYDEGEERNRGNFPPRFSGRQFPNYSSELNVNALELEDSALYLCASSLAVWDEQFFGPGTRLTVL.

The genes are TRBV29-1 and TRBJ2-1; D is uncertain. V was cut by 7 bases and J by 5 bases, with 9 bases left in between. This CDR3 has 11 amino acids. Per germline, CDR1 SQVTM and CDR2 ANQGSEA. For the CDR3, the DNA is TGCAGCGCCGATATAGACAATGAGCAGTTCTTC. Translated: CSADIDNEQFF.

In regard to this clone: The sample contains more than one DNA sequence encoding this CDR3. The gene calls are TRBV4-3 and TRBJ1-4; D is undetermined. V lost 0 bases and J 0 bases, leaving 8 bases between the germline ends. The CDR3 covers 16 residues. From germline, CDR1 is LGHNA and CDR2 YSLEER. CDR3 sequence: CASSQDVRATNEKLFF. The DNA for the CDR3 is TGCGCCAGCAGCCAAGATGTTCGTGCAACTAATGAAAAACTGTTTTTT.

The rearrangement links TRBV4-1 to TRBJ1-6; D is unresolved. CDR1 is MGHRA, CDR2 YSYEKL, per germline. This CDR3 is 15 amino acids long. V lost 0 bases to trimming and J lost 2 bases, with 5 bases between them. CDR3 coding DNA: TGCGCCAGCAGCCAAGATCACACCTATAATTCACCCCTCCACTTT. Encoded protein: CASSQDHTYNSPLHF.

The chain couples TRBV9 to TRBJ2-3; 11 bases align to TRBD2. V lost 0 bases to trimming and J lost 5 bases; unmatched junction nucleotides: 5. This CDR3 comprises 16 residues. The germline gives CDR1 SGDLS, CDR2 YYNGEE. The DNA for the CDR3 is TGTGCCAGCAGCGTAGGACTAGCGGGGAGCCTAGATACGCAGTATTTT. Amino acid sequence: CASSVGLAGSLDTQYF.

The chain links TRBV7-9 to TRBJ2-3; no clear D gene. Germline loops: CDR1 SEHNR, CDR2 FQNEAQ (reference sequence). The CDR3 has 14 residues. V was cut by 1 base and J by 4 bases, with 9 bases left in between. CDR3 protein: CASSLGATSDTQYF. The CDR3 bases are TGTGCCAGCAGCTTAGGGGCGACGTCAGATACGCAGTATTTT.

V and J are TRBV6-5 and TRBJ1-5, with 10 bases matching TRBD1. This CDR3 is 15 amino acids long. V lost 5 bases, J lost 4 bases, and 5 bases stayed unmatched. The germline CDR1 and CDR2 sequences are MNHEY and SVGAGI. This CDR3 is CASSRQGARNQPQHF. CDR3 in DNA: TGTGCCAGCAGTCGACAGGGGGCGCGAAATCAGCCCCAGCATTTT.

The genes are TRBV7-9 and TRBJ2-1; 10 nucleotides align to TRBD2. The CDR3 has 17 residues. J lost 5 bases, V lost 2 bases, and 9 bases had no gene match. Germline V gene data show CDR1 as SEHNR and CDR2 as FQNEAQ (reference sequence). The CDR3 loop reads CASSLSSSGSGHNEQFF. CDR3 nucleotide sequence: TGTGCCAGCAGCTTATCGTCTAGCGGGAGTGGACACAATGAGCAGTTCTTC.

The J gene is TRBJ2-2, the V gene TRBV6-6; possible D gene TRBD2, 6 bases. Germline CDR1 MNHNY, CDR2 SVGAGI (reference sequence). Trimming left V 6 bases short and J 2 bases short, with 13 bases between. CDR3 length: 15 amino acids. This chain's CDR3 is CASSLLGGNTGELFF. CDR3 sequence (DNA): TGTGCCAGCAGCCTCCTCGGGGGAAACACCGGGGAGCTGTTTTTT.

The genes are TRBV10-3 and TRBJ2-7; no definite D call. V dropped 2 bases and J dropped 6 bases, with 8 bases sitting between them. This CDR3 has 12 amino acids. Germline loops: CDR1 ENHRY, CDR2 SYGVKD. The CDR3 nucleotides read TGTGCCATCAGTGAGGACATCCGCGAGCAGTACTTC. Its translation is CAISEDIREQYF.

The chain employs TRBV19 and TRBJ2-7; 10 positions agree with TRBD2. CDR1 is LNHDA, CDR2 SQIVND, per germline (reference sequence). This CDR3 region has 17 residues. The ends lost 3 bases at V and 7 bases at J; junction bases unmatched: 15. The DNA for the CDR3 is TGTGCCAGTAGTATGTACCCCCTTGGACTAGCGGTAGGGGAGCAGTACTTC. Translated: CASSMYPLGLAVGEQYF.

The V and J genes are TRBV2 and TRBJ2-7; D is unresolved. Germline-derived CDR1 and CDR2 are SNHLY and FYNNEI. Between the trimmed V and J ends, which lost 1 base and 0 bases, there was a span of 7 bases. The CDR3 extends over 14 amino acids. Here the CDR3 DNA reads TGTGCCAGCAGTGAAGAGTTCAACTCCTACGAGCAGTACTTC. Translating it yields CASSEEFNSYEQYF. Using reference TRBV2 and TRBJ2-7 for the parts outside the CDR3, the full variable domain is EPEVTQTPSHQVTQMGQEVILRCVPISNHLYFYWYRQILGQKVEFLVSFYNNEISEKSEIFDDQFSVERPDGSNFTLKIRSTKLEDSAMYFCASSEEFNSYEQYFGPGTRLTVT.

The chain recombines TRBV19 with TRBJ1-6, with D possibly being TRBD1 (5 bases). CDR3 length equals 14 residues. Between the trimmed V and J ends, which lost 8 bases and 9 bases, there was a span of 17 bases. The V gene's germline CDR1 is LNHDA and CDR2 SQIVND (reference sequence). CDR3 DNA: TGTGCCAGTCATCCGGGGAAAGGGGTTTCACCCCTCCACTTT. It translates to CASHPGKGVSPLHF.

The rearrangement links TRBV15 to TRBJ2-7, with D perhaps matching TRBD1 (6 bases). Looked up from germline, CDR1 is LNHNV and CDR2 is YYDKDF (reference sequence). There are 14 residues in the CDR3. The V end was cut by 6 bases, the J end by 2 bases, with 14 bases between. Written as DNA, the CDR3 is TGTGCCACCAGTAAAAGTACAGGGACCTACGAGCAGTACTTC. It yields the protein CATSKSTGTYEQYF.

Concerning this clone itself: Within the sample, other DNA sequences also encode this same CDR3. CDR3: CALGDTQYF. CDR3 in DNA: TGTGCTCTGGGGGATACGCAGTATTTT. V is TRBV6-1 and J is TRBJ2-3, with no clear D. The CDR3 loop spans 9 amino acids. The germline CDR1 and CDR2 sequences are MNHNS and SASEGT.

The V and J genes are TRBV10-3 and TRBJ2-2; 10 nucleotides line up with TRBD1. V was pared by 4 bases and J by 5 bases, with 7 bases of the junction left unmatched. The germline V gene encodes CDR1 ENHRY and CDR2 SYGVKD. CDR3 length: 16 residues. In nucleotides, the CDR3 is TGTGCCATCAGTGCAACCGGGACAGGGGAAACCGGGGAGCTGTTTTTT. Its protein is CAISATGTGETGELFF.

As concerns this clone: Additional DNA sequences in this sample encode the identical CDR3. The chain links TRBV11-2 to TRBJ2-7; D unresolved. The germline gives CDR1 SGHAT, CDR2 FQNNGV. This CDR3 is 12 amino acids long. V lost 1 base and J lost 3, with 4 bases in between. Here the CDR3 DNA reads TGTGCCAGCAGCTTAGGGGTCTACGAGCAGTACTTC. Amino acid sequence: CASSLGVYEQYF.

The chain links TRBV7-9 to TRBJ2-7, with 11 bases matching TRBD2. The CDR3 is 14 amino acids. V lost 5 bases, J lost 2 bases, and 2 bases stayed unmatched. Germline values: CDR1 SEHNR, CDR2 FQNEAQ (reference sequence). The CDR3 region is CASSHSGRAYEQYF. The CDR3 DNA is TGTGCCAGCAGCCATAGCGGGAGGGCCTACGAGCAGTACTTC.